Presented here are 6 T cell receptor beta chains from one specimen sequenced in a study of Ad26.COV2.S vaccination and SARS-CoV-2 variants. Stated treatment: around 19 received Ad26.COV2.S at low or high dose, single or two shots; roughly 5 received placebo; per-sample allocation not given. Day 63 after the first vaccine or placebo injection was the time point for sampling. Assay used: immunoSEQ multiplex PCR; TCRdb lists only in-frame clones, some missing. The sample holds hundreds of thousands of clones; about 88% are singletons and the top ten take 6.4%. The sequencing here drew on peripheral blood, taken in a trial of Ad26.COV2.S vaccine versus placebo. The receptors here all came from a person aged 18-65 years who received the Ad26.COV2.S COVID-19 vaccine or a placebo.

This chain connects TRBV6-2 or TRBV6-3 to TRBJ1-5; no clear D gene. The CDR3 extends over 19 amino acids. V was shortened by 2 bases and J by 0 bases, with 20 bases between the two germline ends. Germline V gene lookup returns CDR1 MNHEY and CDR2 SVGEGT. The CDR3 region is CASSYPIAPGVNSNQPQHF. The CDR3 DNA follows: TGTGCCAGCAGTTACCCGATTGCGCCTGGCGTGAATAGCAATCAGCCCCAGCATTTT.

V usage is TRBV19 and J usage is TRBJ1-3; D call uncertain. CDR1 is LNHDA, CDR2 SQIVND, per germline (reference sequence). The CDR3 covers 13 residues. V was cut by 4 bases and J by 4 bases, with 8 bases left in between. CDR3 nucleotide sequence: TGTGCCAGTAGTACAAAACAGGGAAACACCATATATTTT. Encoded protein: CASSTKQGNTIYF.

CDR3 bases: TGTGCCAGCCGAACCCCGGCTCCTCGCAACTATGGCTACACCTTC. Translated, it gives CASRTPAPRNYGYTF. The chain joins TRBV28 to TRBJ1-2; D call uncertain. The V end was cut by 8 bases, the J end by 2 bases, with 18 bases between. CDR3 size: 15 residues. CDR1 MDHEN and CDR2 SYDVKM come from the germline V gene.

The gene calls are TRBV7-9 and TRBJ1-5; TRBD1 might be the D (6 bases). Germline V lookup: CDR1 SEHNR, CDR2 FQNEAQ (reference sequence). The CDR3 spans 13 residues. Deletions cut 5 bases from V and 4 bases from J, with 9 bases between. The chain's CDR3 is CASSPGQNQPQHF. The CDR3 DNA reads as TGTGCCAGCAGCCCCGGACAGAATCAGCCCCAGCATTTT.

V and J are TRBV30 and TRBJ2-7; perhaps TRBD2 as D (6 bases). This CDR3 contains 13 residues. Looked up from germline, CDR1 is GTSNPN and CDR2 is SVGIG (reference sequence). Trimming removed 3 bases from V and 0 bases from J, with 9 bases in between. This CDR3 is CAWRTGVSYEQYF. In DNA form, the CDR3 reads TGTGCCTGGAGAACGGGGGTCTCCTACGAGCAGTACTTC. Variable domain in full (rest from reference TRBV30 and TRBJ2-7): SQTIHQWPATLVQPVGSPLSLECTVEGTSNPNLYWYRQAAGRGLQLLFYSVGIGQISSEVPQNLSASRPQDRQFILSSKKLLLSDSGFYLCAWRTGVSYEQYFGPGTRLTVT.

This clone was detected only once. The J gene is TRBJ1-6, the V gene TRBV4-2; D not resolved. This CDR3 spans 18 amino acids. CDR1 and CDR2 from the germline V gene are LGHNA and YNFKEQ. Trimming removed 0 bases at V and 0 bases at J, with 12 bases between. CDR3: CASSQEDGRSSYNSPLHF. CDR3 bases: TGTGCCAGCAGCCAAGAGGACGGCCGAAGCTCCTATAATTCACCCCTCCACTTT.